This T cell receptor beta chain was identified during a study of CD8 T cells in ankylosing spondylitis. Study findings and constraints: Within ankylosing spondylitis blood, a TCR beta motif made up of roughly eight highly homologous variants appeared to be characteristic. Significant enrichment of disease-linked clones was reportedly seen in matched ankylosing spondylitis synovial fluid.

Trimming removed 2 bases from V and 7 bases from J; junction bases left unmatched: 11. The CDR3 runs 17 residues. The germline V gene has CDR1 LNHDA and CDR2 SQIVND (reference sequence). Worth noting for this clonotype: Its antigen is undetermined.

Researchers built TCR beta libraries using quantitative 5'-RACE with molecular barcodes. MiXCR, applied by TCRdb to the 5' RACE reads, yields one record per CDR3 protein. The sample consists of under 850,000 distinct CDR3 sequences, over 15% of them appearing once. The source material was blood, either unsorted or a sorted T cell fraction (not recorded which). The V and J genes are TRBV19 and TRBJ2-1, with TRBD2 matching over 10 bases. The source of this sequence is a male donor with ankylosing spondylitis. This CDR3 reads CASSILAGELGRNEQFF. In DNA form, the CDR3 reads TGTGCCAGTAGTATACTAGCGGGAGAACTTGGGCGGAATGAGCAGTTCTTC.